The clone carrying this TCR beta chain was observed once. Assay: immunoSEQ multiplex PCR; the TCRdb copy retains only in-frame clones and omits some. The profile covers 200,000 or so clones, with roughly 80% appearing a single time and more than 4.5% taken by the ten largest. This sample is part of a study of blood T cell repertoires in COVID-19. Study overall: The study drew acute and convalescent COVID-19 samples from the United States, Italy and Spain.

V dropped 2 bases and J dropped 6 bases, with 16 bases sitting between them. The germline CDR1 and CDR2 sequences are MDHEN and SYDVKM. The CDR3 is 16 amino acids. Sequenced sample: peripheral blood. This chain connects TRBV28 to TRBJ1-4, with D possibly TRBD1 on 5 matching bases. This TCR was recovered from a woman in her 30s with acute or convalescent COVID-19. The CDR3 bases are TGTGCCAGCAGTTTACCCTCCGCAGGGTATGATGAAAAACTGTTTTTT. Translated, it gives CASSLPSAGYDEKLFF.